Listed below are T cell receptor beta chains from one sample, sequenced in a study of blood T cell repertoires in COVID-19. The repertoire was sequenced with immunoSEQ multiplex PCR; TCRdb's copy has only in-frame clones and lacks some. The sample carries under 80,000 clones, 76% recorded once. Sequenced sample: peripheral blood. The source of these receptors is a man between 60 and 75 years old with COVID-19, enrolled during active disease. Both conserved end residues are part of each CDR3. D genes are given only for firm matches. The size field is filled for only some rows; it gives once, few, many or a size class.

v_gene: TRBV4-1
abundance: NA
j_gene: TRBJ2-3
d_gene: NA
CDR3nt: TGCGCCAGCAGCCAAGACGCTAGTCCAGATACGCAGTATTTT
CDR3aa: CASSQDASPDTQYF

v_gene: TRBV19
abundance: NA
j_gene: TRBJ2-3
d_gene: TRBD2
CDR3nt: TGTGCCAGTGGTATCGCCGGGGGGAAATCAGATACGCAGTATTTT
CDR3aa: CASGIAGGKSDTQYF

v_gene: TRBV11-2
abundance: NA
j_gene: TRBJ2-1
d_gene: TRBD2
CDR3nt: TGTGCCAGCAGCAGGACTAGCGGGGGTGAGCAGTTCTTC
CDR3aa: CASSRTSGGEQFF

v_gene: TRBV3-1/TRBV3-2
abundance: NA
j_gene: TRBJ2-1
d_gene: NA
CDR3nt: TGTGCCAGCAGCCAAGTATACAATGAGCAGTTCTTC
CDR3aa: CASSQVYNEQFF

v_gene: TRBV10-3
abundance: NA
j_gene: TRBJ1-1
d_gene: NA
CDR3nt: TGTGCCATCAGTGAGACAGGGTTTCGCACTGAAGCTTTCTTT
CDR3aa: CAISETGFRTEAFF

v_gene: TRBV29-1
abundance: NA
j_gene: TRBJ1-2
d_gene: NA
CDR3nt: TGCAGCGTTGTAGATCAAAACTATGGCTACACCTTC
CDR3aa: CSVVDQNYGYTF

v_gene: TRBV9
abundance: NA
j_gene: TRBJ2-1
d_gene: NA
CDR3nt: TGTGCCAGCAGCGTAGGGGACTGGAACAATGAGCAGTTCTTC
CDR3aa: CASSVGDWNNEQFF

v_gene: TRBV7-9
abundance: NA
j_gene: TRBJ2-7
d_gene: NA
CDR3nt: TGTGCCAGCAGCTTTACAGGGAGCGAGCAGTACTTC
CDR3aa: CASSFTGSEQYF

v_gene: TRBV4-2
abundance: many
j_gene: TRBJ1-2
d_gene: TRBD1
CDR3nt: TGTGCCAGCAGCCAAGAAGAGCGGACAGGGGTTGGCTACACCTTC
CDR3aa: CASSQEERTGVGYTF

v_gene: TRBV3-1/TRBV3-2
abundance: NA
j_gene: TRBJ2-2
d_gene: NA
CDR3nt: TGTGCCAGCAGCCAAGCCGGGGTTGGCACCGGGGAGCTGTTTTTT
CDR3aa: CASSQAGVGTGELFF

v_gene: TRBV18
abundance: NA
j_gene: TRBJ2-2
d_gene: TRBD1
CDR3nt: TGTGCCAGCTCCCGACAGGGCAACACCGGGGAGCTGTTTTTT
CDR3aa: CASSRQGNTGELFF

v_gene: TRBV19
abundance: many
j_gene: TRBJ2-2
d_gene: NA
CDR3nt: TGTGCCAGTAGTATCTCCCCGGTCACCGGGGAGCTGTTTTTT
CDR3aa: CASSISPVTGELFF

v_gene: TRBV19
abundance: NA
j_gene: TRBJ1-1
d_gene: NA
CDR3nt: TGTGCCAGTAGTCCCAAACAGGGAACTGAAGCTTTCTTT
CDR3aa: CASSPKQGTEAFF